This entry lists 12 T cell receptor beta chains sequenced from one sample in a study of cytomegalovirus exposure and HLA in healthy donors. The primer mix had 60 Vbeta and 13 Jbeta primers. Some clones are missing from TCRdb's copy, which holds only in-frame ones; the method was immunoSEQ multiplex PCR. The sample consists of 120,000 or so clones, around three quarters of them appearing once. Material: PBMCs. These receptors originate from a young man in good health and CMV-seronegative.

J is TRBJ1-2 and V is TRBV6-4; D unresolved. Trimming shortened V by 9 bases and J by 1 base, and 15 bases separated the two germline ends. This CDR3 has 14 amino acids. Germline V gene lookup returns CDR1 MRHNA and CDR2 SNTAGT. The CDR3 reads CASYADPYNYGYTF. For the CDR3, the DNA is TGTGCCAGTTACGCAGATCCTTATAACTATGGCTACACCTTC.

The V gene is TRBV19, the J gene TRBJ2-7, with D perhaps matching TRBD2 (6 bases). The length of the CDR3 is 13 residues. V was trimmed by 6 bases and J by 6 bases, leaving 15 bases between them. Per the germline V gene, CDR1 is LNHDA and CDR2 is SQIVND (reference sequence). The CDR3 sequence is CASRPRESCEQYF. The CDR3 DNA follows: TGTGCCAGTAGACCCCGGGAGTCTTGCGAGCAGTACTTC. The variable domain in full, completed from reference TRBV19 and TRBJ2-7, reads DGGITQSPKYLFRKEGQNVTLSCEQNLNHDAMYWYRQDPGQGLRLIYYSQIVNDFQKGDIAEGYSVSREKKESFPLTVTSAQKNPTAFYLCASRPRESCEQYFGPGTRLTVT.

V gene TRBV15 combines with J gene TRBJ2-1; TRBD2 aligns across 8 bases. Per germline, CDR1 LNHNV and CDR2 YYDKDF (reference sequence). The ends lost 0 bases at V and 1 base at J; junction bases unmatched: 2. The CDR3 totals 16 residues. This CDR3 is CATSRDASGSYNEQFF. In DNA, the CDR3 is TGTGCCACCAGCAGAGATGCTAGCGGGTCCTACAATGAGCAGTTCTTC. The full variable domain, with the rest looked up from reference TRBV15 and TRBJ2-1, is DAMVIQNPRYQVTQFGKPVTLSCSQTLNHNVMYWYQQKSSQAPKLLFHYYDKDFNNEADTPDNFQSRRPNTSFCFLDIRSPGLGDTAMYLCATSRDASGSYNEQFFGPGTRLTVL.

The CDR3 DNA reads as TGTGCCAGCAGCCCTGGGACTAGCGGGAGGGGTGTCGAGACCCAGTACTTC. As protein: CASSPGTSGRGVETQYF. The rearrangement uses TRBV7-9 and TRBJ2-5, with 16 nucleotides matching TRBD2. CDR1 SEHNR and CDR2 FQNEAQ come from the germline V gene (reference sequence). J lost 5 bases, V lost 5 bases, and 8 bases had no gene match. The CDR3 runs 17 residues.

V is TRBV19 and J is TRBJ2-1; TRBD2 matches at 10 bases. V lost 4 bases and J lost 4; bases outside the gene matches: 7. The CDR3 length is 16 residues. Germline CDR1 and CDR2: LNHDA and SQIVND (reference sequence). CDR3: CASSTPGLADYNEQFF. The CDR3 nucleotides are TGTGCCAGTAGTACCCCAGGACTAGCGGATTACAATGAGCAGTTCTTC.

The chain joins TRBV5-6 to TRBJ1-2; 7 bases are a match to TRBD1. The CDR3 consists of 14 residues. With 4 bases clipped from V and 7 bases from J, the junction kept 10 bases outside the gene matches. CDR1 is SGHDT, CDR2 YYEEEE, per germline. The DNA for the CDR3 is TGTGCCAGCAGCCCCAAGAGGGGGCGACTTGGCTACACCTTC. The encoded protein is CASSPKRGRLGYTF.

This chain joins TRBV7-2 and TRBJ2-5; 16 bases are a match to TRBD2. The J call may be incorrect, as the DNA end agrees better with TRBJ2-7. CDR1 and CDR2 (germline): SGHTA, FQGNSA. The CDR3 contains 19 residues. Here the CDR3 DNA reads TGTGCCAGCACCCCCCCTCCGGGACTAGCGGGAGGGAGCTCCTACGAGCAGTACTTC. It is translated as CASTPPPGLAGGSSYEQYF.

V is TRBV1 and J is TRBJ2-1; the D segment call TRBD2 is taken from the table without a DNA check. TRBV1 constitutes a pseudogene. This CDR3 is 16 amino acids long. The CDR3 spells CTSSQDRAGTYNEQFF. CDR3 DNA: TGCACCAGCAGCCAAGATAGAGCGGGGACCTACAATGAGCAGTTCTTC.

This chain links TRBV5-1 with TRBJ1-2; 9 nucleotides line up with TRBD1. CDR1 SGHRS and CDR2 YFSETQ come from the germline V gene. This CDR3 is built from 14 residues. The V gene end was trimmed by 2 bases and the J gene end by 6 bases; junction bases not matched to a gene: 5. The CDR3 DNA follows: TGCGCCAGCAGCTTATCAACAGGGGGCGATGGCTACACCTTC. Translating gives CASSLSTGGDGYTF.

The V and J genes are TRBV27 and TRBJ2-7; 9 bases match TRBD2. The CDR3 is 14 residues long. The germline V gene encodes CDR1 MNHEY and CDR2 SMNVEV (reference sequence). The V gene end was trimmed by 3 bases and the J gene end by 7 bases; junction bases not matched to a gene: 7. In nucleotides, the CDR3 is TGTGCCAGCAGTTTCTCGCGGGCGGGAGGGGAGCAGTACTTC. It is translated as CASSFSRAGGEQYF.

V gene TRBV7-2 combines with J gene TRBJ2-2; possibly TRBD2 for D (5 bases). Trimming took 5 bases from V and 4 from J, leaving 14 bases between them. CDR1 and CDR2 (germline): SGHTA, FQGNSA. The CDR3 totals 15 residues. CDR3 sequence (DNA): TGTGCCAGCAGCCGGAGGACGACTGGCACCGGGGAGCTGTTTTTT. It codes for CASSRRTTGTGELFF.

The chain carries TRBV5-8 and TRBJ1-1; perhaps TRBD1 as D (5 bases). Trimming took off 4 bases at V and 6 bases at J, with 22 bases between the two ends. The CDR3 runs to 16 residues. Per germline, CDR1 SGHTS and CDR2 YDEGEE. DNA for the CDR3: TGTGCCAGCAGCATCGGGGGGGGAGGGGAGCACGCTGAAGCTTTCTTT. This sequence encodes CASSIGGGGEHAEAFF. Variable domain in full (rest from reference TRBV5-8 and TRBJ1-1): EAGVTQSPTHLIKTRGQQATLRCSPISGHTSVYWYQQALGLGLQFLLWYDEGEERNRGNFPPRFSGRQFPNYSSELNVNALELEDSALYLCASSIGGGGEHAEAFFGQGTRLTVV.